A single sample is the source of the 10 T cell receptor beta chains below, sequenced in a study of blood T cell repertoires in COVID-19. Sequenced by immunoSEQ multiplex PCR; TCRdb stores in-frame clones only, minus some. The table has some 270,000 clones, around 90% seen once. Input material: PBMCs or T cells enriched from blood (not recorded which). These receptors were taken from a man aged 35-49 years who had been exposed to COVID-19.

The chain links TRBV14 to TRBJ2-2, with 8 bases fitting TRBD2. V lost 0 bases to trimming and J lost 3 bases; unmatched junction nucleotides: 9. The germline V gene encodes CDR1 SGHDN and CDR2 FVKESK. The CDR3 is 18 amino acids. CDR3 nucleotides: TGTGCCAGCAGCCAAGATCCCGGACTAGCCGGGTACACCGGGGAGCTGTTTTTT. This translates into CASSQDPGLAGYTGELFF.

The V and J genes are TRBV5-4 and TRBJ1-1, with D perhaps matching TRBD1 (6 bases). Germline loops: CDR1 SGHNT, CDR2 YYREEE (reference sequence). The CDR3 is 16 amino acids. V shed 2 bases and J shed 2 bases, with 16 bases lying between them. The CDR3 DNA reads as TGTGCCAGCAGCTTTGGGATGACAGGACCAAACACTGAAGCTTTCTTT. It encodes CASSFGMTGPNTEAFF.

This chain uses TRBV27 with TRBJ2-7, with D possibly matching TRBD1 (6 bases). Per the germline V gene, CDR1 is MNHEY and CDR2 is SMNVEV (reference sequence). This CDR3 comprises 16 residues. Between the trimmed V and J ends, which lost 3 bases and 2 bases, there was a span of 17 bases. The CDR3 DNA is TGTGCCAGCAGTTTTTCCCAGGGGCCTTACACCTACGAGCAGTACTTC. The encoded protein is CASSFSQGPYTYEQYF.

The rearrangement joins TRBV15 to TRBJ2-7; a possible D gene is TRBD1 (6 bases). This CDR3 is built from 14 residues. Trimming took 1 base from V and 3 from J, leaving 10 bases between them. Germline V gene sequence: CDR1 LNHNV, CDR2 YYDKDF (reference sequence). In DNA, the CDR3 is TGTGCCACCAGCAGAGCCGGACAGAGCTACGAGCAGTACTTC. Protein product: CATSRAGQSYEQYF.

The chain recombines TRBV5-1 with TRBJ2-1; D possibly corresponds to TRBD2 (5 bases). Trimming took off 2 bases at V and 4 bases at J, with 13 bases between the two ends. The CDR3 totals 15 residues. Per the germline V gene, CDR1 is SGHRS and CDR2 is YFSETQ. Here the CDR3 DNA reads TGCGCCAGCAGCTTCGAGGGAGAAAATTACAATGAGCAGTTCTTC. Encoded protein: CASSFEGENYNEQFF.

The chain couples TRBV18 to TRBJ2-1; TRBD2 agrees at 8 bases. The CDR3 runs 13 residues. The J segment lost 14 bases and the V segment lost 2 bases, leaving 8 bases of the junction unmatched. Germline V gene sequence: CDR1 KGHSH, CDR2 LQKENI. The CDR3 protein is CASSPILTSDKFF. The CDR3 coding sequence is TGTGCCAGCTCACCAATTCTGACTAGCGATAAGTTCTTC.

This clone appeared once. This chain uses TRBV10-1 with TRBJ1-5; no definite D call. The CDR3 has 16 residues. The V end was cut by 0 bases, the J end by 2 bases, with 11 bases between. Germline CDR1 reads WNHNN; CDR2 reads SYGVQD (reference sequence). This CDR3 reads CASSESNRDRNQPQHF. CDR3 bases: TGCGCCAGCAGTGAGTCGAACAGAGACCGCAATCAGCCCCAGCATTTT.

This clone has only a few counts. The rearrangement joins TRBV18 to TRBJ1-3; D uncertain. In germline, CDR1 is KGHSH, CDR2 LQKENI. The CDR3 is made up of 14 amino acids. With 2 bases removed from V and 0 bases from J, the gap between germline ends came to 5 bases. Here the CDR3 DNA reads TGTGCCAGCTCACCATCCCTCTCTGGAAACACCATATATTTT. Translating gives CASSPSLSGNTIYF.

The genes are TRBV3-1 (or the pseudogene TRBV3-2) and TRBJ1-3, with a weak D call TRBD1 (5 bases). The germline V gene has CDR1 LGHDT and CDR2 YNNKEL (reference sequence). V dropped 7 bases and J dropped 7 bases, with 20 bases sitting between them. The CDR3 extends over 15 amino acids. In nucleotides, the CDR3 is TGTGCCAGCAACCGGCGGGGGGAAAAGTGGAACACCATATATTTT. This gives the protein CASNRRGEKWNTIYF.

The chain joins TRBV3-1 (or the pseudogene TRBV3-2) to TRBJ2-5; 9 nucleotides match TRBD1. The CDR3 has 14 amino acids. Trimming cost V 4 bases and J 5 bases; bases outside gene matches: 5. CDR1 and CDR2 from the germline V gene are LGHDT and YNNKEL (reference sequence). The CDR3 is CASSPGQGLETQYF. CDR3 nucleotide sequence: TGTGCCAGCAGCCCCGGACAGGGGCTCGAGACCCAGTACTTC.